Below, 25 T cell receptor beta chains from the same sample are listed, as sequenced in a study of beta chain features in type 1 diabetes (dated by TCRdb to 2017 to 2018). Libraries were prepared through the immunoSEQ multiplex PCR assay. All of the isolated RNA was reverse transcribed with the High Capacity cDNA Reverse Transcription Kit, so expressed TCRB transcripts were sequenced. TCRdb holds this immuneACCESS table with in-frame rearrangements only. Some clones are missing; in checked studies, unresolved V genes explain under half, and the rest has no known cause. Here the sample has around 300,000 clones; around 7.3% occur a single time. Together, the top ten hold roughly 1% of the sample. Material: central memory CD4+ T cells from blood. The source of these receptors is a woman between 18 and 29 years old in good health.

The chain is built from TRBV19 and TRBJ1-5; TRBD1 is a possible D gene (5 bases). V shed 7 bases and J shed 0 bases, with 10 bases lying between them. Germline V gene data show CDR1 as LNHDA and CDR2 as SQIVND (reference sequence). The CDR3 has 14 amino acids. The DNA of the CDR3 is TGTGCCAGTAAAGGGGAGTATAGCAATCAGCCCCAGCATTTT. Amino acid sequence: CASKGEYSNQPQHF.

The chain recombines TRBV6-1 with TRBJ2-7, with a weak D call TRBD2 (5 bases). CDR3 length: 12 residues. The V and J ends lost 5 bases and 7 bases respectively, with 12 bases between them. Germline V gene sequence: CDR1 MNHNS, CDR2 SASEGT. This chain's CDR3 is CASSLLGGEQYV. The CDR3 DNA follows: TGTGCCAGCAGTCTCCTCGGCGGGGAGCAGTACGTC.

This chain connects TRBV15 to TRBJ1-2; TRBD1 might be the D (5 bases). Germline CDR1 LNHNV, CDR2 YYDKDF (reference sequence). The CDR3 length is 15 residues. V gave up 0 bases and J gave up 7 bases, with 15 bases separating them. The CDR3 is CATSRDLGVSVGYTF. As DNA, the CDR3 is TGTGCCACCAGCAGAGATCTAGGGGTGTCGGTTGGCTACACCTTC.

Many counts were recorded for this clone. V usage is TRBV30 and J usage is TRBJ2-6; D is possibly TRBD2 (6 bases). The CDR3 covers 14 residues. V shed 4 bases and J shed 1 base, with 8 bases lying between them. Germline-derived CDR1 and CDR2 are GTSNPN and SVGIG (reference sequence). The CDR3 DNA reads TGTGCCTGGACAGGGAGGTCTGGGGCCAACGTCCTGACTTTC. Translated: CAWTGRSGANVLTF.

This clone was counted ten times or more. The chain uses TRBV18 and TRBJ1-5; D is undetermined. Germline V lookup: CDR1 KGHSH, CDR2 LQKENI. V was pared by 9 bases and J by 9 bases, with 12 bases between. This CDR3 region has 11 residues. The CDR3: CASRGAGPQHF. The CDR3 DNA reads as TGTGCCAGTCGAGGAGCTGGGCCCCAGCATTTT.

This clone was observed a few times. V usage is TRBV29-1 and J usage is TRBJ2-3; D might be TRBD1 (6 bases). The V gene lost 4 bases and the J gene lost 2 bases, with 13 bases spanning the gap. The CDR3 is 14 amino acids. Germline V gene data show CDR1 as SQVTM and CDR2 as ANQGSEA. CDR3 protein: CSVGSGDITDTQYF. CDR3 in DNA: TGCAGCGTTGGGTCAGGGGATATCACAGATACGCAGTATTTT.

Ten or more counts support this clone. The chain links TRBV27 to TRBJ2-1; D might be TRBD1 or TRBD2, each matching 6 bases. The CDR3 is 14 amino acids. Germline V CDR1 and CDR2: MNHEY, SMNVEV (reference sequence). The V end was cut by 3 bases, the J end by 6 bases, with 12 bases between. The CDR3, as DNA: TGTGCCAGCAGTTTTGGCAGGGGAGGCAATGAGCAGTTCTTC. Its translation is CASSFGRGGNEQFF.

This clone turned up a few times. The CDR3 DNA reads TGTGCCAGCAGCCCTCCCAGGGCTGTCTCACCCCTCCACTTT. Amino acid sequence: CASSPPRAVSPLHF. The V gene is TRBV28, the J gene TRBJ1-6; maybe TRBD1 (5 bases). In germline, CDR1 is MDHEN, CDR2 SYDVKM. V was shortened by 6 bases and J by 10 bases, with 16 bases between the two germline ends. The CDR3 is 14 amino acids.

This clone was observed a handful of times. The chain links TRBV6-1 to TRBJ2-5; 7 bases are a match to TRBD1. Germline V CDR1 and CDR2: MNHNS, SASEGT. The CDR3 contains 13 residues. J lost 1 base, V lost 7 bases, and 3 bases had no gene match. CDR3 sequence (DNA): TGTGCCAGCAACCGACAGGGCCAAGAGACCCAGTACTTC. Translated: CASNRQGQETQYF.

The gene calls are TRBV6-5 and TRBJ2-5, with D unresolved. Trimming removed 6 bases at V and 5 bases at J, with 13 bases between. This CDR3 spans 13 amino acids. Germline values: CDR1 MNHEY, CDR2 SVGAGI. As DNA, the CDR3 is TGTGCCAGCAGAGGTAGTGGCGCGGAGACCCAGTACTTC. It yields the protein CASRGSGAETQYF.

V is TRBV7-3 and J is TRBJ1-2, with D hard to call. Germline assignment: CDR1 SGHTA and CDR2 FQGTGA. V lost 5 bases to trimming and J lost 2 bases, with 12 bases between them. The CDR3 runs to 14 residues. CDR3 nucleotide sequence: TGTGCCAGCAGCCGCGATAGGCGGAACTATGGCTACACCTTC. Translated, it gives CASSRDRRNYGYTF.

The chain joins TRBV10-3 to TRBJ1-4, with D possibly TRBD1 on 5 matching bases. Per the germline V gene, CDR1 is ENHRY and CDR2 is SYGVKD. This CDR3 has 17 residues. Trimming removed 6 bases from V and 5 bases from J, with 22 bases in between. CDR3 DNA: TGTGCCATCAGACGAGTCCCGGGACGGGTTCGAAATGAAAAACTGTTTTTT. Encoded protein: CAIRRVPGRVRNEKLFF.

In this sample, this clone turned up a few times. This chain links TRBV2 with TRBJ2-5; 7 bases fit TRBD2. V lost 0 bases to trimming and J lost 5 bases; unmatched junction nucleotides: 12. From germline, CDR1 is SNHLY and CDR2 FYNNEI. The CDR3 runs 17 residues. The CDR3 DNA reads TGTGCCAGCAGTGAAGCATTAGCGGGTACCTCCCGGGAGACCCAGTACTTC. This codes for CASSEALAGTSRETQYF.

V is TRBV5-1 and J is TRBJ2-3; TRBD2 agrees at 10 bases. The V and J ends lost 2 bases and 4 bases, in that order; junction bases with no gene match: 7. The CDR3 is made up of 16 amino acids. Germline loops: CDR1 SGHRS, CDR2 YFSETQ. DNA for the CDR3: TGCGCCAGCAGCTTCCCACTAGCGGGACGCCCAGATACGCAGTATTTT. Protein product: CASSFPLAGRPDTQYF.

This chain joins TRBV11-2 and TRBJ2-7; D gene ambiguous. V dropped 4 bases and J dropped 6 bases, with 4 bases sitting between them. Germline assignment: CDR1 SGHAT and CDR2 FQNNGV. The CDR3 has 10 residues. For the CDR3, the DNA is TGTGCCAGCAGCTCGATCGAGCAGTACTTC. Protein: CASSSIEQYF.

This clone was seen only a few times. The J gene is TRBJ2-2, the V gene TRBV7-8, with 10 bases that match TRBD1. CDR3 length: 14 amino acids. Germline V lookup: CDR1 SGHVS, CDR2 FQNEAQ. The V segment lost 5 bases and the J segment 9 bases; nucleotides outside the gene matches: 6. The CDR3 region is CASSVDRGRRELFF. For the CDR3, the DNA is TGTGCCAGCAGCGTAGACAGGGGGCGTCGGGAGCTGTTTTTT.

V is TRBV5-4 and J is TRBJ2-6; perhaps TRBD2 as D (5 bases). V lost 3 bases and J 8 bases, leaving 15 bases between the germline ends. CDR1 is SGHNT, CDR2 YYREEE, per germline (reference sequence). CDR3 length: 15 amino acids. The DNA for the CDR3 is TGTGCCAGCAGCTCGTTCGGGAAAGGGACCAACGTCCTGACTTTC. This sequence encodes CASSSFGKGTNVLTF. The whole variable domain, filled in from reference TRBV5-4 and TRBJ2-6, reads ETGVTQSPTHLIKTRGQQVTLRCSSQSGHNTVSWYQQALGQGPQFIFQYYREEENGRGNFPPRFSGLQFPNYSSELNVNALELDDSALYLCASSSFGKGTNVLTFGAGSRLTVL.

This clone has just a few counts. The rearrangement joins TRBV5-4 to TRBJ2-3; D assignment may be TRBD1 or TRBD2 (5 bases each). The length of the CDR3 is 14 residues. Germline V gene lookup returns CDR1 SGHNT and CDR2 YYREEE (reference sequence). With 4 bases removed from V and 0 bases from J, the gap between germline ends came to 9 bases. CDR3 loop: CASSGGSSTDTQYF. For the CDR3, the DNA is TGTGCCAGCAGCGGGGGTTCGAGCACAGATACGCAGTATTTT.

This clone was seen only a few times. The V and J genes are TRBV30 and TRBJ2-1; 7 bases agree with TRBD2. The CDR3 spans 15 residues. The V segment lost 4 bases and the J segment 6 bases; nucleotides outside the gene matches: 12. Germline V lookup: CDR1 GTSNPN, CDR2 SVGIG (reference sequence). The CDR3 loop is CAWTPWSGTSNEQFF. In nucleotides, the CDR3 is TGTGCCTGGACCCCGTGGAGCGGGACTTCCAATGAGCAGTTCTTC.

The CDR3 coding sequence is TGTGCCAGCACTTCAGACGCAGATACGCAGTATTTT. Translating gives CASTSDADTQYF. The chain has TRBV2 and TRBJ2-3, with D uncertain. Per germline, CDR1 SNHLY and CDR2 FYNNEI. The CDR3 consists of 12 residues. V shed 7 bases and J shed 4 bases, with 9 bases lying between them.

The table lists this clone with a few counts. This sequence joins TRBV27 and TRBJ1-2; 7 bases match TRBD1. The V and J ends lost 5 bases and 7 bases, in that order; junction bases with no gene match: 7. CDR3 length: 13 residues. CDR1 and CDR2 (germline): MNHEY, SMNVEV (reference sequence). This chain's CDR3 is CASSVTGTAGYTF. The CDR3 bases are TGTGCCAGCAGTGTCACCGGGACAGCTGGCTACACCTTC.

The V and J genes are TRBV21-1 and TRBJ2-7; the tabulated D call, TRBD1, remains unverified against the DNA. TRBV21-1 is flagged as a pseudogene. The CDR3 runs to 12 residues. CDR3 nucleotide sequence: TGTGCCAGCAGCGCAGGGTCCTACGAGCAGTACTTC. Its protein is CASSAGSYEQYF.

The chain recombines TRBV6-6 with TRBJ2-3, with a tentative D call TRBD1 (5 bases). Germline V lookup: CDR1 MNHNY, CDR2 SVGAGI (reference sequence). This CDR3 contains 16 residues. V gave up 6 bases and J gave up 3 bases, with 19 bases separating them. The CDR3 here is CASSPSLAGWTDTQYF. The CDR3, as DNA: TGTGCCAGCAGCCCATCCCTGGCAGGGTGGACAGATACGCAGTATTTT.

The CDR3 sequence: CASSLDGAVNIQYF. CDR3 nucleotides: TGTGCCAGCAGCTTAGATGGAGCAGTAAACATTCAGTACTTC. The chain links TRBV7-3 to TRBJ2-4; D remains unclear. The germline V gene encodes CDR1 SGHTA and CDR2 FQGTGA. V shed 2 bases and J shed 6 bases, with 11 bases lying between them. The length of the CDR3 is 14 residues.

This clone occurred many times. This chain connects TRBV29-1 to TRBJ1-1; D is ambiguous. The CDR3 covers 11 residues. Germline assignment: CDR1 SQVTM and CDR2 ANQGSEA. V lost 6 bases and J lost 6, with 11 bases in between. CDR3 amino acids: CSVRREAEAFF. In nucleotides, the CDR3 is TGCAGCGTCCGGCGTGAGGCTGAAGCTTTCTTT. The full variable domain, with the rest looked up from reference TRBV29-1 and TRBJ1-1, is SAVISQKPSRDICQRGTSLTIQCQVDSQVTMMFWYRQQPGQSLTLIATANQGSEATYESGFVIDKFPISRPNLTFSTLTVSNMSPEDSSIYLCSVRREAEAFFGQGTRLTVV.